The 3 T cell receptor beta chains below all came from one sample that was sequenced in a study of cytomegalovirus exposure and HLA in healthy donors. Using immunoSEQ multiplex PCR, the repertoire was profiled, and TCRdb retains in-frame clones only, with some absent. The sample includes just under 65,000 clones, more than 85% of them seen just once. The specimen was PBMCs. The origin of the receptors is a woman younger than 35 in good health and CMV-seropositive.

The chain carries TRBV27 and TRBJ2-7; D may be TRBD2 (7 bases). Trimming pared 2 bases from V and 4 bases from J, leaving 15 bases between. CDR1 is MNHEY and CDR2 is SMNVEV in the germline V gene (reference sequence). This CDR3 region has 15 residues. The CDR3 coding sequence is TGTGCCAGCAGTTTACGCGGGGGCTCCTTTTACGAGCAGTACTTC. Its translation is CASSLRGGSFYEQYF.

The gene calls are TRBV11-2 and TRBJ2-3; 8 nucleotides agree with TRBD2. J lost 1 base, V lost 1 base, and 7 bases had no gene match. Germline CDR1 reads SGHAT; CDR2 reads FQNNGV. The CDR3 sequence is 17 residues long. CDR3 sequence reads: CASSLGMAGGGTDTQYF. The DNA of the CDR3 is TGTGCCAGCAGCTTAGGGATGGCGGGGGGCGGCACAGATACGCAGTATTTT.

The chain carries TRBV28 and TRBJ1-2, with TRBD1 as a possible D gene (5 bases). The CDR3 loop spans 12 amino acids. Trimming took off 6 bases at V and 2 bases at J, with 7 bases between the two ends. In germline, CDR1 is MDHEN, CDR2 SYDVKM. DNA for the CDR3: TGTGCCAGCAGGGCAGGGAACTATGGCTACACCTTC. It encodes CASRAGNYGYTF.